What follows are 19 T cell receptor beta chains derived from one specimen sequenced in a study of beta chain features in type 1 diabetes. Overall study results and limits: Moderate yet significant TCRB CDR3 shortening was seen in Type 1 diabetes patients in all four CD4+ subsets.

Expressed TCRB transcripts were sequenced because the isolated RNA had all been reverse transcribed beforehand. Produced via immunoSEQ multiplex PCR; TCRdb's table is partial and in-frame only. The sample includes 250,000 to 300,000 clones, roughly 25% seen only once; the top ten take 0.012%. These receptors' targets are unknown. Specimen: naive CD4+ T cells from blood. The source is a woman aged 30 to 39 with type 1 diabetes.

This clone turned up a few times. CDR3 in DNA: TGTGCCAGCAGGGGATTAGCGGATTCTTACAATGAGCAGTTCTTC. Protein: CASRGLADSYNEQFF. The J gene is TRBJ2-1, the V gene TRBV6-1, with a possible D match to TRBD2 (6 bases). CDR3 length equals 15 residues. Germline V gene sequence: CDR1 MNHNS, CDR2 SASEGT. V dropped 6 bases and J dropped 4 bases, with 16 bases sitting between them.

The chain uses TRBV2 and TRBJ2-7; D call uncertain. Germline V gives CDR1 SNHLY, CDR2 FYNNEI. CDR3 length: 12 residues. The V end lost 3 bases, the J end lost 3 bases, and 6 bases lay between the germline ends. The CDR3 DNA is TGTGCCAGCAGTGATTCGGGCTACGAGCAGTACTTC. Translated: CASSDSGYEQYF.

This clone was detected a few times. V is TRBV4-2 and J is TRBJ2-7; TRBD2 aligns across 9 bases. V shed 0 bases, J shed 0 bases, and the junction held 3 bases outside the gene matches. CDR3 size: 16 residues. Germline V gives CDR1 LGHNA, CDR2 YNFKEQ. The CDR3 here is CASSQDASGTSYEQYF. The CDR3 DNA follows: TGTGCCAGCAGCCAAGATGCTAGCGGGACCTCCTACGAGCAGTACTTC.

This clone appeared a few times. The chain combines TRBV4-1 with TRBJ2-7; TRBD1 agrees at 7 bases. After removal of 4 bases from V and 3 bases from J, the junction contained 9 bases not matched to a gene. The CDR3 runs 15 residues. Germline CDR1 is MGHRA and CDR2 is YSYEKL. CDR3 nucleotides: TGCGCCAGCAGCCCAACACAGGGGCGACTCTACGAGCAGTACTTC. Protein product: CASSPTQGRLYEQYF.

V and J are TRBV9 and TRBJ2-5; 8 nucleotides align to TRBD1. The CDR3 length is 15 residues. After removal of 4 bases from V and 5 bases from J, the junction contained 10 bases not matched to a gene. Germline V gene sequence: CDR1 SGDLS, CDR2 YYNGEE. Here the CDR3 reads CASSKTGATRETQYF. CDR3 DNA: TGTGCCAGCAGCAAGACAGGGGCCACCAGGGAGACCCAGTACTTC.

The J gene is TRBJ1-1, the V gene TRBV30; perhaps TRBD1 as D (6 bases). The CDR3 has 14 amino acids. From germline, CDR1 is GTSNPN and CDR2 SVGIG (reference sequence). The V end was cut by 0 bases, the J end by 4 bases, with 12 bases between. The CDR3 reads CAWSVGVRGTEAFF. DNA of the CDR3: TGTGCCTGGAGTGTAGGAGTCAGGGGCACTGAAGCTTTCTTT.

Only a few counts were recorded for this clone. The V gene is TRBV6-1, the J gene TRBJ2-5, with TRBD1 identical over 11 bases. The germline V gene encodes CDR1 MNHNS and CDR2 SASEGT. V dropped 7 bases and J dropped 1; count of bases not matched to a gene: 5. This CDR3 contains 15 residues. In DNA, the CDR3 is TGTGCCAGCAAGGACAGGGGGCCTGTCCAAGAGACCCAGTACTTC. The encoded protein is CASKDRGPVQETQYF.

CDR3 in DNA: TGTGCCACCAGGCGGGCGGCGGCGGATACGCAGTATTTT. Translated: CATRRAAADTQYF. The genes are TRBV28 and TRBJ2-3; possible D gene TRBD2, 5 bases. The length of the CDR3 is 13 residues. CDR1 and CDR2 (germline): MDHEN, SYDVKM. Trimming cost V 10 bases and J 6 bases, with 17 bases left between them.

The table lists this clone with a few counts. V and J are TRBV30 and TRBJ2-5; 10 bases fit TRBD2. Trimming removed 0 bases from V and 4 bases from J; junction bases left unmatched: 11. Germline-derived CDR1 and CDR2 are GTSNPN and SVGIG (reference sequence). This CDR3 has 17 residues. The CDR3 loop reads CAWSVRGLAGASETQYF. The CDR3 DNA is TGTGCCTGGAGTGTAAGGGGTCTAGCGGGAGCTTCAGAGACCCAGTACTTC.

In its sample, this clone was seen a few times. The rearrangement uses TRBV4-1 and TRBJ2-3; a weak D match, TRBD1 (5 bases). Trimming took 4 bases from V and 6 from J, leaving 14 bases between them. CDR1 and CDR2 (germline): MGHRA, YSYEKL. CDR3 length: 14 residues. The CDR3 loop reads CASSPLGRVDTQYF. CDR3 sequence (DNA): TGCGCCAGCAGCCCCCTGGGGCGCGTGGATACGCAGTATTTT.

The V gene is TRBV5-1, the J gene TRBJ1-2; 8 positions match TRBD1. The trim removed 4 bases at V and 3 bases at J, leaving 8 bases unmatched. The germline CDR1 and CDR2 sequences are SGHRS and YFSETQ. The CDR3 length is 15 residues. This CDR3 reads CASSNQGAQDYGYTF. The CDR3 bases are TGCGCCAGCAGCAACCAGGGGGCACAGGACTATGGCTACACCTTC.

This clone was observed a handful of times. The V and J genes are TRBV5-1 and TRBJ2-1; 7 bases are a match to TRBD1. The V gene's germline CDR1 is SGHRS and CDR2 YFSETQ. CDR3 length equals 15 residues. V gave up 2 bases and J gave up 0 bases; unmatched junction bases: 2. The CDR3 DNA reads as TGCGCCAGCAGCTTAGGGACAGTCTCCTACAATGAGCAGTTCTTC. Protein product: CASSLGTVSYNEQFF.

In this sample, this clone turned up a few times. The chain recombines TRBV30 with TRBJ1-4; D may be TRBD1 (6 bases). Germline CDR1 and CDR2: GTSNPN and SVGIG (reference sequence). V lost 1 base and J lost 0, with 12 bases in between. The CDR3 runs to 16 residues. The CDR3, as DNA: TGTGCCTGGAGTGGCCCCGGGACAACAACTAATGAAAAACTGTTTTTT. Its protein product is CAWSGPGTTTNEKLFF.

This clone has only a few counts. The chain has TRBV11-2 and TRBJ1-1; no definite D call. The CDR3 loop spans 12 amino acids. Germline V gene sequence: CDR1 SGHAT, CDR2 FQNNGV. V lost 2 bases to trimming and J lost 4 bases, with 5 bases between them. The CDR3 protein is CASSLSATEAFF. For the CDR3, the DNA is TGTGCCAGCAGCTTAAGCGCCACTGAAGCTTTCTTT.

This clone came up a few times. The chain links TRBV5-1 to TRBJ2-7; D unclear. V was cut by 0 bases and J by 3 bases, with 7 bases left in between. The V gene's germline CDR1 is SGHRS and CDR2 YFSETQ. The CDR3 consists of 13 residues. The CDR3 nucleotides are TGCGCCAGCAGCTTGGCGGCTAGCTACGAGCAGTACTTC. This gives the protein CASSLAASYEQYF.

The chain joins TRBV9 to TRBJ2-1; TRBD2 might be the D (5 bases). The germline gives CDR1 SGDLS, CDR2 YYNGEE. The CDR3 is 15 amino acids. The V gene lost 0 bases and the J gene lost 4 bases, with 11 bases spanning the gap. CDR3 sequence reads: CASSVGASPYNEQFF. The CDR3 DNA reads TGTGCCAGCAGCGTAGGAGCTAGCCCTTACAATGAGCAGTTCTTC.

In this sample, this clone turned up a few times. The chain employs TRBV28 and TRBJ2-3, with D possibly TRBD1 on 6 matching bases. CDR1 and CDR2 from the germline V gene are MDHEN and SYDVKM. Trimming left V 2 bases short and J 0 bases short, with 12 bases between. This CDR3 has 16 residues. CDR3: CASSLLGAGSTDTQYF. CDR3 sequence (DNA): TGTGCCAGCAGTTTACTGGGGGCTGGGAGCACAGATACGCAGTATTTT. The variable domain in full, with the rest retrieved from reference TRBV28 and TRBJ2-3, is DVKVTQSSRYLVKRTGEKVFLECVQDMDHENMFWYRQDPGLGLRLIYFSYDVKMKEKGDIPEGYSVSREKKERFSLILESASTNQTSMYLCASSLLGAGSTDTQYFGPGTRLTVL.

The chain couples TRBV6-5 to TRBJ1-2; D is ambiguous. V lost 0 bases and J 1 base, leaving 12 bases between the germline ends. The germline gives CDR1 MNHEY, CDR2 SVGAGI. The CDR3 extends over 16 amino acids. The chain's CDR3 is CASSYSNFGLNYGYTF. For the CDR3, the DNA is TGTGCCAGCAGTTACTCGAATTTCGGACTTAACTATGGCTACACCTTC.

This clone was observed a few times. V usage is TRBV5-4 and J usage is TRBJ2-1; 12 bases agree with TRBD2. The germline gives CDR1 SGHNT, CDR2 YYREEE (reference sequence). CDR3 size: 13 residues. V lost 6 bases and J lost 7; bases outside the gene matches: 2. CDR3: CASKLAGGNEQFF. The CDR3 nucleotides are TGTGCCAGCAAGCTAGCGGGAGGGAATGAGCAGTTCTTC.